This section outlines one T cell receptor (beta chain) sequence together with its context. This sample was included in a study of regulatory and conventional T cells in RAG deficiency. There are 11 residues in the CDR3. Repertoires were generated with immunoSEQ multiplex PCR, while TCRdb's copy carries only in-frame clones and drops some. The data hold about 30,000 clones, with 90% to 95% observed a single time. Conventional CD4+ T cells were sorted from blood as CD25-low CD127-high cells. The same data also contributed to another study, on regulatory T cells. Per that study: The primer mix had 52 TRBV and 13 TRBJ primers.

The receptor's source is a human donor in good health. The sequenced sample was CD25- CD4+ T cells sorted from blood. The chain couples TRBV21-1 to TRBJ1-6. TRBV21-1 is shown as a pseudogene. The CDR3 DNA sequence: TGTGCCATCCCGGGGGGTTCACCCCTCCACTTT. This gives the protein CAIPGGSPLHF.